The 20 T cell receptor beta chains below all came from one sample that was sequenced in a study of tumor and adjacent non-tumor tissue in lung cancer. RNA was extracted from bulk tissue without any cell sorting. A modified ARM-PCR protocol with three rounds of nested PCR amplified TCRbeta. TCRdb re-derived calls from the multiplex PCR reads in MiXCR, one entry per CDR3 protein. The sample carries about 85,000 distinct CDR3 sequences, around two thirds recorded once. Sequencing was done on a sample of lung tumor tissue. The source is a man between 65 and 85 years old with non-small cell lung cancer.

For this clonotype: The junction shows a germline mismatch at one end, possibly a read error. The V and J genes are TRBV11-2 and TRBJ2-1; 7 nucleotides agree with TRBD2. TRBJ2-7 matches the DNA end more closely, so the J call is doubtful. Germline V gives CDR1 SGHAT, CDR2 FQNNGV. This CDR3 region has 12 residues. This CDR3 reads CASSSTGGEQYF. CDR3 in DNA: TGTGCTAGCAGTTCTACGGGAGGTGAGCAGTACTTC.

In its sample, this clonotype is medium-sized. V and J are TRBV11-2 and TRBJ1-1, with D unresolved. CDR3 length: 15 residues. The germline gives CDR1 SGHAT, CDR2 FQNNGV. Deletions cut 6 bases from V and 4 bases from J, with 18 bases between. The CDR3 is CASSPPWKTSTEAFF. CDR3 nucleotide sequence: TGTGCCAGCAGTCCCCCTTGGAAAACAAGCACTGAAGCTTTCTTT. The full variable domain, completed using reference TRBV11-2 and TRBJ1-1, is EAGVAQSPRYKIIEKRQSVAFWCNPISGHATLYWYQQILGQGPKLLIQFQNNGVVDDSQLPKDRFSAERLKGVDSTLKIQPAKLEDSAVYLCASSPPWKTSTEAFFGQGTRLTVV.

V and J are TRBV11-2 and TRBJ2-7, with D perhaps TRBD1 (5 bases). The CDR3 totals 13 residues. Per the germline V gene, CDR1 is SGHAT and CDR2 is FQNNGV. The CDR3 is CISSLDPGCEQYF. In DNA, the CDR3 is TGTATCAGCAGCTTAGATCCAGGGTGCGAGCAGTACTTC.

As to this clonotype: The junction does not match germline at one end; this may be a read error. The chain employs TRBV4-1 and TRBJ1-5; D may be TRBD1 (5 bases). The CDR3 is made up of 15 amino acids. CDR1 and CDR2 (germline): MGHRA, YSYEKL. The CDR3 region is CASSPGRGNNQSQHF. The CDR3 DNA reads as TGCGCCAGCAGCCCCGGTAGGGGCAACAATCAGTCCCAGCATTTT.

In its sample, this clonotype is medium-sized. The J gene is TRBJ2-7, the V gene TRBV11-2; D unclear. CDR3 size: 12 residues. Germline lookup yields CDR1 SGHAT and CDR2 FQNNGV. V lost 1 base, J lost 3 bases, and 4 bases lay in between. CDR3 DNA sequence: TGTGCCAGCAGCTTAGGTGTCTACGAGCAGTACTTC. Amino acid sequence: CASSLGVYEQYF.

This clonotype was detected a few times. This may come from a read error, since a much larger clone is one base off. A read error is likely, as this CDR3 ends without the conserved phenylalanine or tryptophan. This chain uses TRBV6-6 with TRBJ2-3, with 13 positions matching TRBD2. The CDR3 is made up of 13 amino acids. V lost 11 bases, J lost 2 bases, and 1 base stayed unmatched. The germline V gene encodes CDR1 MNHNY and CDR2 SVGAGI (reference sequence). CDR3 DNA sequence: TGTGCCGGGACTAGCGGGAACACAGATACGCAGTATCTT. Protein sequence: CAGTSGNTDTQYL.

This clonotype turned up a few times. A much bigger clone sits one base away, suggesting this may be a read error. Without the conserved terminal phenylalanine or tryptophan, this CDR3 likely stems from a read error. The chain links TRBV6-6 to TRBJ2-1; 10 positions agree with TRBD2. Trimming cost V 4 bases and J 5 bases; bases outside gene matches: 5. This CDR3 contains 15 residues. Germline V gene sequence: CDR1 MNHNY, CDR2 SVGAGI (reference sequence). CDR3 nucleotide sequence: TGTGCCAGCAGTTCCTCTAGCGGGGGAAACAATGAGCAGTTCCTC. It translates to CASSSSSGGNNEQFL.

V usage is TRBV7-6 and J usage is TRBJ2-1; 12 bases fit TRBD2. V dropped 5 bases and J dropped 6; count of bases not matched to a gene: 5. This CDR3 contains 15 residues. Germline V gene sequence: CDR1 SGHVS, CDR2 FNYEAQ. The CDR3 loop is CASSHSSGRGNEQFF. The CDR3 DNA is TGTGCCAGCAGCCATTCTAGCGGGAGGGGCAATGAGCAGTTCTTC.

With regard to this clonotype: The junction departs from germline at one end; a sequencing error may be responsible. The rearrangement uses TRBV29-1 and TRBJ2-1; a weak D match, TRBD1 (5 bases). CDR1 and CDR2 from the germline V gene are SQVTM and ANQGSEA. This CDR3 region has 15 residues. The CDR3 DNA reads as TGCAGTGTTGCACACAGGTGTGGACCAAACGGTGAGCAGTTCTTC. Translated, it gives CSVAHRCGPNGEQFF.

This clonotype has just one count. A read error may account for a junction end that differs from germline. J is TRBJ2-1 and V is TRBV7-9; D is uncertain. The germline gives CDR1 SEHNR, CDR2 FQNEAQ (reference sequence). This CDR3 is built from 15 residues. The CDR3 DNA reads as TGTGCCAGCAGCTTAGGGATCAACTCCTACAATGAGAAGTTCTTC. This gives the protein CASSLGINSYNEKFF. The entire variable domain, with the rest obtained from reference TRBV7-9 and TRBJ2-1, is as follows: DTGVSQNPRHKITKRGQNVTFRCDPISEHNRLYWYRQTLGQGPEFLTYFQNEAQLEKSRLLSDRFSAERPKGSFSTLEIQRTEQGDSAMYLCASSLGINSYNEKFFGPGTRLTVL.

Regarding this clonotype: The CDR3 ends on some other residue instead of the conserved phenylalanine or tryptophan, so this is likely a read error. The chain couples TRBV5-1 to TRBJ2-7, with TRBD2 matching 12 bases. Germline CDR1 reads SGHRS; CDR2 reads YFSETQ. CDR3 length equals 16 residues. After removal of 4 bases from V and 0 bases from J, the junction contained 5 bases not matched to a gene. CDR3 bases: TGCGCCAGCAGCCGAGAACTAGCGGGAGGCTCCTACGAGCAGTACCTC. Amino acids: CASSRELAGGSYEQYL.

The table lists this clonotype with many counts. The V gene is TRBV29-1, the J gene TRBJ2-1; no definite D call. Trimming shortened V by 1 base and J by 8 bases, and 12 bases separated the two germline ends. The length of the CDR3 is 13 residues. The germline V gene has CDR1 SQVTM and CDR2 ANQGSEA. The CDR3 is CSVEVSAFYEQFF. The CDR3 DNA sequence: TGCAGCGTTGAAGTGAGCGCCTTTTATGAGCAGTTCTTC.

A word on this clonotype: An end of the junction differs from the germline gene, which may be a read error. The V and J genes are TRBV11-2 and TRBJ2-1; weak D call: TRBD2 (6 bases). This CDR3 has 12 residues. CDR1 and CDR2 from the germline V gene are SGHAT and FQNNGV. This CDR3 is CDSCVPGTPEFF. In DNA, the CDR3 is TGTGACAGCTGCGTCCCCGGGACTCCGGAGTTCTTC.

This clonotype came up once. A much bigger clone sits one base away, suggesting this may be a read error. The genes are TRBV5-1 and TRBJ1-1; possibly TRBD1 for D (5 bases). CDR3 size: 13 residues. In germline, CDR1 is SGHRS, CDR2 YFSETQ. CDR3 DNA: TGCGCCAGCAGAAAACAGGAGAACACTGAAGCTCTCTTT. This gives the protein CASRKQENTEALF.

The chain links TRBV28 to TRBJ2-7; 8 bases are shared with TRBD2. The length of the CDR3 is 14 residues. V lost 10 bases and J lost 7; bases outside the gene matches: 15. Germline CDR1 MDHEN, CDR2 SYDVKM. CDR3 DNA sequence: TGTGCCATCTCAGGACTAGCCCTAATGGAAGAGCAGTACTTC. Its protein is CAISGLALMEEQYF.

This clonotype was counted many times. The chain uses TRBV5-4 and TRBJ2-2, with D perhaps being TRBD1 or TRBD2 (5 bases each). Trimming stripped 6 bases from V and 5 bases from J, with 17 bases between. The germline V gene has CDR1 SGHNT and CDR2 YYREEE (reference sequence). The CDR3 sequence is 15 residues long. CDR3 nucleotides: TGTGCCAGCAACGTGGGGCTAGCAAGGACCGGGGAGCTGTTTTTT. Translated, it gives CASNVGLARTGELFF.

In the case of this clonotype: No DNA is shown, since the ends of the CDR3 on it are uncertain; the CDR3 is the one TCRdb lists. This sequence joins TRBV6-6 and TRBJ2-7; TRBD1 is taken as the D call from the table, unchecked against the DNA. The CDR3 has 14 residues if both end residues are counted. Germline values: CDR1 MNHNY, CDR2 SVGAGI (reference sequence). The CDR3 region is CVSSWATGTYEQYF.

To note about this clonotype: The junction departs from the called germline gene at one end, perhaps through a read error. The chain links TRBV6-1 to TRBJ2-2; 14 positions agree with TRBD2. This CDR3 region has 15 residues. The germline V gene encodes CDR1 MNHNS and CDR2 SASEGT. The CDR3 sequence is CASSLGLAGVGEMFF. CDR3 coding DNA: TGTGCCAGCAGTTTGGGACTAGCGGGGGTCGGGGAGATGTTTTTT.

Notes on this clonotype: A much larger clone differs by one base, so this may be a read error. This rearrangement joins TRBV13 to TRBJ2-7, with 10 bases lining up with TRBD1. Germline V gives CDR1 PRHDT, CDR2 FYEKMQ (reference sequence). The CDR3 contains 15 residues. J was trimmed by 7 bases and V by 5 bases; bases with no gene match: 11. CDR3 residues: CASSPGTGELGEQYF. In DNA, the CDR3 is TGTGCCAGCAGCCCCGGGACAGGGGAACTCGGGGAGCAGTACTTC.

The genes are TRBV6-5 and TRBJ1-1; D call uncertain. The CDR3 covers 14 residues. The germline V gene encodes CDR1 MNHEY and CDR2 SVGAGI. The chain's CDR3 is CTNTRDLGNTEAFF. Here the CDR3 DNA reads TGTACCAACACCCGGGATCTAGGGAACACTGAAGCTTTCTTT.